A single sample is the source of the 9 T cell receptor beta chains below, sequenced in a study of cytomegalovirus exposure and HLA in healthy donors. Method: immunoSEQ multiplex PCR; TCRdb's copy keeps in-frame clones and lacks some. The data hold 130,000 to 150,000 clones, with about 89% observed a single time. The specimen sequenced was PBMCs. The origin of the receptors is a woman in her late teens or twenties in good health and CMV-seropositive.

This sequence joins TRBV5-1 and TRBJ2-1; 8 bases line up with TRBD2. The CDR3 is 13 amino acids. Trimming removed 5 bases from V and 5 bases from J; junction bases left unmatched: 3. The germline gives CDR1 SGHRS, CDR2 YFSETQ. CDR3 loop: CASSLAGNNEQFF. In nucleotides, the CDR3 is TGCGCCAGCAGTTTAGCGGGGAACAATGAGCAGTTCTTC.

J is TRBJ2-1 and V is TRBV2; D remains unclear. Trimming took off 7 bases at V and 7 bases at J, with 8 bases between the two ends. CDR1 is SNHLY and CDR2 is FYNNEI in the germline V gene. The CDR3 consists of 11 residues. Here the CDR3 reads CASNYGNEQFF. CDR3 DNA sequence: TGTGCCAGCAATTACGGGAATGAGCAGTTCTTC.

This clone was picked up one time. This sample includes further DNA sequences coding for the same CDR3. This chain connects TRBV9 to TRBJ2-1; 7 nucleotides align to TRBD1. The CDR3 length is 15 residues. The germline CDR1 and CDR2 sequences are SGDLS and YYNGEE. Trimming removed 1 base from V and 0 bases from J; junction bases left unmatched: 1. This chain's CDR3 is CASSVRDSSYNEQFF. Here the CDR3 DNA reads TGTGCCAGCAGCGTACGGGACAGCTCCTACAATGAGCAGTTCTTC.

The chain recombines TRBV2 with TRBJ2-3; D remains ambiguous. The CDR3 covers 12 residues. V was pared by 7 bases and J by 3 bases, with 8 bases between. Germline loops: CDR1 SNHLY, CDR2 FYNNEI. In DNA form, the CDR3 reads TGTGCCAGCACCTCCGAGACAGATACGCAGTATTTT. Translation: CASTSETDTQYF.

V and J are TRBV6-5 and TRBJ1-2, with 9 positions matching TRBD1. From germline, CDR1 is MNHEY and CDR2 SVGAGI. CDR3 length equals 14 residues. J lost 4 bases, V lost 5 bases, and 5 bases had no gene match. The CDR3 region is CASSLRQGGYGYTF. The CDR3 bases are TGTGCCAGCAGTCTCCGACAGGGGGGCTATGGCTACACCTTC.

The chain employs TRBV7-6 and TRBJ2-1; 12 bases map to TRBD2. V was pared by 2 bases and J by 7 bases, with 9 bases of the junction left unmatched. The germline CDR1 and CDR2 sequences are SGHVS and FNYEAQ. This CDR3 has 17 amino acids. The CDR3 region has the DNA TGTGCCAGCAGCTTAAAACGGGGGCTAGCGGGAGGGAATGAGCAGTTCTTC. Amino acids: CASSLKRGLAGGNEQFF. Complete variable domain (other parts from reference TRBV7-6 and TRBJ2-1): GAGVSQSPRYKVTKRGQDVALRCDPISGHVSLYWYRQALGQGPEFLTYFNYEAQQDKSGLPNDRFSAERPEGSISTLTIQRTEQRDSAMYRCASSLKRGLAGGNEQFFGPGTRLTVL.

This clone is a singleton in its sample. The CDR3 sequence is CASSLSEGQFF. The CDR3, as DNA: TGTGCCAGCAGCTTATCGGAGGGCCAGTTCTTC. The J gene is TRBJ2-1, the V gene TRBV7-9; TRBD2 might be the D (6 bases). Trimming left V 2 bases short and J 13 bases short, with 9 bases between. The CDR3 is made up of 11 amino acids. In germline, CDR1 is SEHNR, CDR2 FQNEAQ (reference sequence).

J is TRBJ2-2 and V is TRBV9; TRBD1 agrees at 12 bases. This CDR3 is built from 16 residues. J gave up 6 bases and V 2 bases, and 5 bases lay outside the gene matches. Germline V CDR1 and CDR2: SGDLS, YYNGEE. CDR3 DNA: TGTGCCAGCAGCGTTTCCGGGACAGGGGGCTCCGGGGAGCTGTTTTTT. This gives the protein CASSVSGTGGSGELFF.

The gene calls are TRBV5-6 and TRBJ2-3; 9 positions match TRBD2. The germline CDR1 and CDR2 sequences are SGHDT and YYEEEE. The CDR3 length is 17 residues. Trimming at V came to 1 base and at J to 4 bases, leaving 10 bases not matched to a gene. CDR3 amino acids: CASSLSGGKRGADTQYF. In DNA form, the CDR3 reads TGTGCCAGCAGCTTGAGCGGGGGGAAAAGGGGCGCAGATACGCAGTATTTT.